This TCR beta chain is drawn from a study of T cell responses to AZD1222 COVID-19 vaccine. At the level of the study: Recipients boosted at about 4 weeks or about 12 weeks are pooled.

Some clones are missing from TCRdb's copy, which holds only in-frame ones; the method was immunoSEQ multiplex PCR. The sample holds about 140,000 clones; about 86% are singletons and the top ten take roughly 3%. Only one count was recorded for this clone. Its antigen is undetermined. Findings of the study overall: Among AZD1222 vaccinees, only 5 to 7 were seropositive at baseline. No repertoire was sampled before or during the peak T cell response, only after it. Most donors were white British, females outnumbered males, and clonal diversity was possibly underestimated.

This specimen consisted of peripheral blood, obtained on day 0 of AZD1222 vaccination. The receptor comes from an adult in good health.

CDR3 region: CASSLYAGRTDTQYF. The CDR3 DNA follows: TGTGCCAGCAGTTTATACGCGGGGCGCACAGATACGCAGTATTTT. This chain connects TRBV27 to TRBJ2-3; D may be TRBD2 (6 bases). Trimming cost V 1 base and J 1 base, with 9 bases left between them. Germline CDR1 MNHEY, CDR2 SMNVEV (reference sequence). This CDR3 contains 15 residues.